This T cell receptor (beta chain) came from a study of blood T cell repertoires in COVID-19. Study processing details: Estimation of nucleated cell counts was performed using reference gene primer amplification. Libraries were prepared by immunoSEQ multiplex PCR; TCRdb keeps only in-frame clonotypes and omits some of them. D and trimming were read from the DNA, whereas the V and J calls and clone size are those reported in that table. Of about 250,000 clones detected, more than 65% appear once; the ten largest clones hold over 3%. The CDR3 contains 15 residues. Trimming cost V 4 bases and J 3 bases, with 15 bases left between them. Per germline, CDR1 PRHDT and CDR2 FYEKMQ (reference sequence).

The chain joins TRBV13 to TRBJ1-2; D uncertain. Sequenced sample: peripheral blood. This sequence originates from a woman aged 40 to 50 with active or convalescent COVID-19. CDR3: CASSSIHEVYYGYTF. The CDR3 nucleotides are TGTGCCAGCAGCTCCATTCATGAGGTGTACTATGGCTACACCTTC.